Listed here are 2 T cell receptor beta chains from one sample, sequenced in a study of CD8+ T cells in alopecia areata. Extracted RNA was reverse transcribed into cDNA, the sequencing template. The data were produced by immunoSEQ multiplex PCR, yet TCRdb's version contains in-frame clones alone and is incomplete. The profile shows around 300,000 clones, about 60% of them singletons. Regarding treatment: oral pan-JAK inhibitor, 5-10 mg twice daily. The sequencing used CD4+ T cells sorted from blood, collected at approximately week 51, from a patient treated with tofacitinib. The receptor source for this set is a human donor with alopecia areata.

This sequence joins TRBV6-6 and TRBJ1-5; perhaps TRBD1 as D (6 bases). The CDR3 length is 12 residues. V dropped 6 bases and J dropped 5 bases, with 8 bases sitting between them. CDR1 and CDR2 (germline): MNHNY, SVGAGI (reference sequence). The CDR3 spells CASRRGDQPQHF. CDR3 DNA: TGTGCCAGCAGGAGGGGGGATCAGCCCCAGCATTTT.

This rearrangement joins TRBV25-1 to TRBJ2-3; no clear D gene. The V end was cut by 5 bases, the J end by 2 bases, with 11 bases between. The CDR3 sequence is 14 residues long. Germline V gene lookup returns CDR1 MGHDK and CDR2 SYGVNS. The CDR3 spells CASSLLGFTDTQYF. The CDR3 DNA reads as TGTGCCAGCAGTTTGCTGGGCTTCACAGATACGCAGTATTTT.